These 28 T cell receptor beta chains were all obtained from the same sample, sequenced in a study of monozygotic twins with inflammatory bowel disease. TCRdb re-called the 5' RACE reads and shows each CDR3 protein once, DNA omitted. The ten top clones account for just over 2.5%, within a sample of about 380,000 distinct CDR3 sequences. The sequenced sample consisted of blood. The receptors shown here come from a human donor with ulcerative colitis or Crohn's disease, or a healthy co-twin of an affected twin (not recorded which).

The chain links TRBV4-3 to TRBJ2-3; TCRdb outputs TRBD2, but without DNA this stays unchecked. The CDR3 consists of 14 residues. Germline CDR1 LGHNA, CDR2 YSLEER. CDR3 sequence reads: CDSSQVGRADTQYF.

V is TRBV5-1 and J is TRBJ2-2. The germline gives CDR1 SGHRS, CDR2 YFSETQ. The CDR3 is made up of 13 amino acids. CDR3 loop: CASSLDGTGELFF.

This chain connects TRBV5-1 to TRBJ2-3; there is no DNA to check the TCRdb D call of TRBD2. CDR1 is SGHRS and CDR2 is YFSETQ in the germline V gene. CDR3 length equals 18 residues. CDR3 protein: CASSVAEGLEEGTDTQYF.

The chain is built from TRBV5-1 and TRBJ2-4; TCRdb proposes TRBD1, but this gene call is untestable without DNA. CDR1 and CDR2 from the germline V gene are SGHRS and YFSETQ. The CDR3 has 17 amino acids. The CDR3: CASSSRKGQGGKNIQYF. Full variable domain (remainder filled in from reference TRBV5-1 and TRBJ2-4): KAGVTQTPRYLIKTRGQQVTLSCSPISGHRSVSWYQQTPGQGLQFLFEYFSETQRNKGNFPGRFSGRQFSNSRSEMNVSTLELGDSALYLCASSSRKGQGGKNIQYFGAGTRLSVL.

This chain links TRBV5-1 with TRBJ2-5; TCRdb designates TRBD2, a call that cannot be tested without DNA. The CDR3 totals 18 residues. Per germline, CDR1 SGHRS and CDR2 YFSETQ. The chain's CDR3 is CASSLGGRARGIGETQYF.

The CDR3 reads CSAHIRDTQNTEAFF. This rearrangement joins TRBV29-1 to TRBJ1-1; without DNA, the TCRdb call of TRBD1 cannot be checked. There are 15 residues in the CDR3. CDR1 and CDR2 from the germline V gene are SQVTM and ANQGSEA. Together with reference TRBV29-1 and TRBJ1-1, the CDR3 gives the full variable domain: SAVISQKPSRDICQRGTSLTIQCQVDSQVTMMFWYRQQPGQSLTLIATANQGSEATYESGFVIDKFPISRPNLTFSTLTVSNMSPEDSSIYLCSAHIRDTQNTEAFFGQGTRLTVV.

The V and J genes are TRBV5-1 and TRBJ2-2; TCRdb gives TRBD2 as the D gene, but with no DNA this cannot be confirmed. The CDR3 is 18 amino acids. Per germline, CDR1 SGHRS and CDR2 YFSETQ. The chain's CDR3 is CASSLARSSGGNTGELFF.

J is TRBJ2-1 and V is TRBV7-9; TCRdb selects TRBD1, and the lack of DNA leaves this call unchecked. The CDR3 covers 13 residues. Germline loops: CDR1 SEHNR, CDR2 FQNEAQ (reference sequence). This chain's CDR3 is CATPGQGGNEQFF.

The CDR3 loop reads CASSLSAADYNEQFF. The genes are TRBV5-1 and TRBJ2-1; checking the TCRdb D call of TRBD2 is not possible without DNA. Germline assignment: CDR1 SGHRS and CDR2 YFSETQ. This CDR3 contains 15 residues.

The CDR3 protein is CSATGPAEQYF. This rearrangement joins TRBV20-1 to TRBJ2-7; TCRdb's D gene call, TRBD1, goes unchecked for lack of DNA. There are 11 residues in the CDR3. Germline assignment: CDR1 DFQATT and CDR2 SNEGSKA (reference sequence).

V and J are TRBV18 and TRBJ1-2; TCRdb lists TRBD1, though no DNA is available to test this call. The CDR3 covers 16 residues. Germline V gene data show CDR1 as KGHSH and CDR2 as LQKENI. The CDR3 reads CASSPAVQGLHYGYTF.

The chain combines TRBV6-5 with TRBJ2-1; TCRdb reports TRBD2, a call that lacks DNA to check it against. CDR1 and CDR2 (germline): MNHEY, SVGAGI. This CDR3 is built from 17 residues. CDR3 protein: CASSYRASGGAANEQFF.

This chain uses TRBV7-9 with TRBJ2-1. From germline, CDR1 is SEHNR and CDR2 FQNEAQ (reference sequence). This CDR3 is 16 amino acids long. CDR3 in amino acids: CASSLGSGQPYNEQFF.

CDR3 sequence reads: CSVGGLAGGHVWYF. This chain connects TRBV29-1 to TRBJ2-3; the D gene TCRdb calls, TRBD2, cannot be checked with no DNA. CDR3 length: 14 amino acids. The germline CDR1 and CDR2 sequences are SQVTM and ANQGSEA.

The chain recombines TRBV11-1 with TRBJ2-5; TCRdb outputs TRBD1, but without DNA this stays unchecked. This CDR3 is 14 amino acids long. Germline V CDR1 and CDR2: SGHAT, FQDESV (reference sequence). CDR3 in amino acids: CASSSGQGEETQYF.

This rearrangement joins TRBV9 to TRBJ2-1; TCRdb indicates TRBD1, and absent DNA this call remains unverified. The germline CDR1 and CDR2 sequences are SGDLS and YYNGEE. This CDR3 is 14 amino acids long. The CDR3 sequence: CASSTRDSYNEQFF. The complete variable domain, with remaining parts taken from reference TRBV9 and TRBJ2-1, reads DSGVTQTPKHLITATGQRVTLRCSPRSGDLSVYWYQQSLDQGLQFLIQYYNGEERAKGNILERFSAQQFPDLHSELNLSSLELGDSALYFCASSTRDSYNEQFFGPGTRLTVL.

The rearrangement uses TRBV7-9 and TRBJ2-5. Germline-derived CDR1 and CDR2 are SEHNR and FQNEAQ (reference sequence). The CDR3 is 13 residues long. CDR3: CASSRTTKETQYF.

V and J are TRBV21-1 and TRBJ2-3; with no DNA, the TCRdb D assignment of TRBD1 cannot be verified. TRBV21-1 constitutes a pseudogene. The CDR3 length is 19 residues. The CDR3 is CASSPTSPGRIVSTDTQYF.

This rearrangement joins TRBV6-1 to TRBJ2-7; TCRdb returns TRBD1, unconfirmable since there is no DNA. Germline V lookup: CDR1 MNHNS, CDR2 SASEGT. The CDR3 is 15 amino acids. CDR3 region: CATTMPRGGSYEQYF.

This chain uses TRBV5-6 with TRBJ2-1; TCRdb gives TRBD1 as the D gene, but with no DNA this cannot be confirmed. The germline V gene has CDR1 SGHDT and CDR2 YYEEEE. The CDR3 runs to 14 residues. The CDR3: CASSGGPGGNEQFF.

CDR3 in amino acids: CASSQIIYQETQYF. The chain combines TRBV28 with TRBJ2-5. CDR3 length: 14 residues. Germline V gene lookup returns CDR1 MDHEN and CDR2 SYDVKM.

This rearrangement joins TRBV19 to TRBJ1-2; TCRdb returns TRBD1, unconfirmable since there is no DNA. The CDR3 runs 12 residues. The germline CDR1 and CDR2 sequences are LNHDA and SQIVND (reference sequence). CDR3 amino acids: CASSDSEYGYTF.

The J gene is TRBJ1-1, the V gene TRBV3-1. This CDR3 region has 15 residues. Germline-derived CDR1 and CDR2 are LGHDT and YNNKEL (reference sequence). The CDR3 sequence is CASSERYGGGTEAFF.

The genes are TRBV5-1 and TRBJ1-1; TCRdb's D call, TRBD1, is unchecked because there is no DNA. The CDR3 runs 15 residues. The V gene's germline CDR1 is SGHRS and CDR2 YFSETQ. The chain's CDR3 is CASSLGQGIVAEAFF.

The gene calls are TRBV29-1 and TRBJ1-1; without DNA, the TCRdb call of TRBD1 cannot be checked. CDR1 and CDR2 (germline): SQVTM, ANQGSEA. There are 15 residues in the CDR3. Here the CDR3 reads CSVDSRGGDQIEAFF. The complete variable domain, with remaining parts taken from reference TRBV29-1 and TRBJ1-1, reads SAVISQKPSRDICQRGTSLTIQCQVDSQVTMMFWYRQQPGQSLTLIATANQGSEATYESGFVIDKFPISRPNLTFSTLTVSNMSPEDSSIYLCSVDSRGGDQIEAFFGQGTRLTVV.

The V call is TRBV7-2, the J call TRBJ1-6; the TCRdb call, TRBD1, lacks DNA for checking. This CDR3 is built from 17 residues. From germline, CDR1 is SGHTA and CDR2 FQGNSA. Here the CDR3 reads CASSADRLSSYNSPLHF. Complete variable domain (other parts from reference TRBV7-2 and TRBJ1-6): GAGVSQSPSNKVTEKGKDVELRCDPISGHTALYWYRQSLGQGLEFLIYFQGNSAPDKSGLPSDRFSAERTGGSVSTLTIQRTQQEDSAVYLCASSADRLSSYNSPLHFGNGTRLTVT.

This sequence joins TRBV5-1 and TRBJ1-5; TCRdb's assignment of TRBD1 cannot be checked, as there is no DNA. This CDR3 has 17 residues. Looked up from germline, CDR1 is SGHRS and CDR2 is YFSETQ. The CDR3 protein is CASSFDVGTASNQPQHF.

The rearrangement links TRBV6-5 to TRBJ2-1; absent DNA, TCRdb's TRBD2 call cannot be checked. CDR1 MNHEY and CDR2 SVGAGI come from the germline V gene. The CDR3 covers 17 residues. The CDR3 sequence is CASSYGAGAPSYNEQFF.